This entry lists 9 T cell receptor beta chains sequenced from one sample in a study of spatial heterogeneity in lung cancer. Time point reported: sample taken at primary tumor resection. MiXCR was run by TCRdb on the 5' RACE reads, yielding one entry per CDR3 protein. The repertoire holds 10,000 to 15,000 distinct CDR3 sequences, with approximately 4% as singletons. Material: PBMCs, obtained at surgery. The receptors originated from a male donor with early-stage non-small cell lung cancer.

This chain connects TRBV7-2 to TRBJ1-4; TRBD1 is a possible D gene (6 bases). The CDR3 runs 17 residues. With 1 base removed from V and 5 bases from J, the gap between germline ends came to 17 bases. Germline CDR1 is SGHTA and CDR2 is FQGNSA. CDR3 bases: TGTGCCAGCAGCTTAGTCGCAGGAGGGGGGAGAAATGAAAAACTGTTTTTT. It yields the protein CASSLVAGGGRNEKLFF.

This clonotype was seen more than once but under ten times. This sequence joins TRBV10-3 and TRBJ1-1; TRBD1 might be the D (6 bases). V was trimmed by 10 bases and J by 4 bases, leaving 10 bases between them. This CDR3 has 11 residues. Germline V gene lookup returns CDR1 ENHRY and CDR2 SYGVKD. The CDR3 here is CATTGSTEAFF. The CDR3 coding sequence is TGTGCCACCACAGGGAGCACTGAAGCTTTCTTT.

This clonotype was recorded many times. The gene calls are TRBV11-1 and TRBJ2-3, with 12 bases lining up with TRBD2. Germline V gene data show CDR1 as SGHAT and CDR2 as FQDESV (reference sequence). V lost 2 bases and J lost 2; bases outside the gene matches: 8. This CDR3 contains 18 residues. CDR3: CASSLTSGLAGSTDTQYF. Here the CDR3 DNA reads TGTGCCAGCAGCTTAACTTCAGGACTAGCGGGATCCACAGATACGCAGTATTTT.

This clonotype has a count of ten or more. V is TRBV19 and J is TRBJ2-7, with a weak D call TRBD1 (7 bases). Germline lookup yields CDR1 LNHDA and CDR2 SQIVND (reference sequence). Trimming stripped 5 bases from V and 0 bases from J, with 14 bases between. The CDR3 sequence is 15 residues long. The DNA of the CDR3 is TGTGCCAGTAGTCCGCGGGGACAGCACTCCTACGAGCAGTACTTC. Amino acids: CASSPRGQHSYEQYF.

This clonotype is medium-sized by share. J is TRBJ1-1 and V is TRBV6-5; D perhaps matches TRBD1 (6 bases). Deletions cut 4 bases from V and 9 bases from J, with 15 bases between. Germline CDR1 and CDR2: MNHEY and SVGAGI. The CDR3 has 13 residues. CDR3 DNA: TGTGCCAGCAGTTCCGGCTTAGGGGGGCAAGCTTTCTTT. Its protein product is CASSSGLGGQAFF.

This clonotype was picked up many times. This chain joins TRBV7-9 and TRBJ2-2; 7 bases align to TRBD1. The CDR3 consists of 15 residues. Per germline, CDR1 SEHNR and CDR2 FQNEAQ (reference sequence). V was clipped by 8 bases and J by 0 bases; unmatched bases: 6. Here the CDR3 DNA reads TGTGCCAGCGGGCCCCAGGGGGCGAACACCGGGGAGCTGTTTTTT. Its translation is CASGPQGANTGELFF.

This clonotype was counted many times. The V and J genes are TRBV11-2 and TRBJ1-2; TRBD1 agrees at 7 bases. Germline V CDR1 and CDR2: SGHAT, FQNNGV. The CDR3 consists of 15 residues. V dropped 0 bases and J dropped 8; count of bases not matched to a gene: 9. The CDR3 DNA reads TGTGCCAGCAGCTTAGAAGGGGCTGCAGGGGGAGGCTACACCTTC. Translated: CASSLEGAAGGGYTF.

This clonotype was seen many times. The CDR3 bases are TGTGCCAGCAGCACAGGGCTAGGGACAGATACGCAGTATTTT. Its translation is CASSTGLGTDTQYF. J is TRBJ2-3 and V is TRBV7-3; possible D gene TRBD1, 6 bases. V lost 5 bases and J lost 3, with 12 bases in between. CDR3 length: 14 residues. CDR1 and CDR2 from the germline V gene are SGHTA and FQGTGA.

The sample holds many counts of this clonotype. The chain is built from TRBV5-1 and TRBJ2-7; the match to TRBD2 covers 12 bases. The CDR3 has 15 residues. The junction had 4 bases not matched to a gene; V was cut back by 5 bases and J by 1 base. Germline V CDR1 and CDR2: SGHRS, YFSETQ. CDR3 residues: CASSLTSGSSYEQYF. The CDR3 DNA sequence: TGCGCCAGCAGTTTGACTAGCGGGAGTTCCTACGAGCAGTACTTC.